Each of the 29 T cell receptor beta chains below was sequenced from the same sample in a study of beta chain features in type 1 diabetes. Reverse transcribing all isolated RNA meant expressed TCRB transcripts were sequenced. Sequencing was performed with immunoSEQ multiplex PCR; in TCRdb, only in-frame clones are kept and a portion is missing. In the table there are 970,000 or so clones, 15% to 20% of which are singletons. Input material: naive CD4+ T cells from blood. These receptors all come from a young woman in good health.

The chain has TRBV6-5 and TRBJ1-2; 8 bases are shared with TRBD1. The J segment lost 2 bases and the V segment lost 5 bases, leaving 4 bases of the junction unmatched. CDR3 length: 14 amino acids. Germline V gene sequence: CDR1 MNHEY, CDR2 SVGAGI. The CDR3 region is CASSTWTGNYGYTF. Here the CDR3 DNA reads TGTGCCAGCAGTACCTGGACAGGGAACTATGGCTACACCTTC.

This chain connects TRBV9 to TRBJ2-3; D unresolved. Trimming stripped 4 bases from V and 2 bases from J, with 14 bases between. Per the germline V gene, CDR1 is SGDLS and CDR2 is YYNGEE. The CDR3 has 15 residues. CDR3: CASSPHMGLTDTQYF. CDR3 coding DNA: TGTGCCAGCAGCCCCCACATGGGCCTCACAGATACGCAGTATTTT.

The chain links TRBV25-1 to TRBJ1-1, with 7 positions matching TRBD1. J lost 5 bases, V lost 1 base, and 7 bases had no gene match. Germline CDR1 is MGHDK and CDR2 is SYGVNS. The CDR3 totals 15 residues. This CDR3 is CASSEWRGRRTEAFF. For the CDR3, the DNA is TGTGCCAGCAGTGAATGGAGGGGGCGAAGGACTGAAGCTTTCTTT.

This clone occurred a few times. The J gene is TRBJ2-1, the V gene TRBV9; 7 positions match TRBD2. The junction had 5 bases not matched to a gene; V was cut back by 0 bases and J by 5 bases. There are 15 residues in the CDR3. The germline CDR1 and CDR2 sequences are SGDLS and YYNGEE. CDR3 sequence reads: CASSVATAGDNEQFF. The CDR3 region has the DNA TGTGCCAGCAGCGTAGCTACTGCGGGGGACAATGAGCAGTTCTTC.

This rearrangement joins TRBV7-2 to TRBJ2-3; D is perhaps TRBD2 (6 bases). The CDR3 totals 14 residues. Per germline, CDR1 SGHTA and CDR2 FQGNSA. V was cut by 5 bases and J by 8 bases, with 17 bases left in between. Here the CDR3 reads CASSLTGRLGTQYF. The CDR3 DNA is TGTGCCAGCAGCCTGACTGGGAGGCTGGGTACGCAGTATTTT.

The V and J genes are TRBV18 and TRBJ2-3, with D unresolved. This CDR3 is 15 amino acids long. Trimming pared 3 bases from V and 4 bases from J, leaving 14 bases between. Germline V gene sequence: CDR1 KGHSH, CDR2 LQKENI. The CDR3: CASSPPSRSPDTQYF. CDR3 coding DNA: TGTGCCAGCTCACCCCCCTCTAGATCCCCAGATACGCAGTATTTT. The full variable domain, with the rest looked up from reference TRBV18 and TRBJ2-3, is NAGVMQNPRHLVRRRGQEARLRCSPMKGHSHVYWYRQLPEEGLKFMVYLQKENIIDESGMPKERFSAEFPKEGPSILRIQQVVRGDSAAYFCASSPPSRSPDTQYFGPGTRLTVL.

The CDR3 region is CASSTTGTPEQFF. The DNA of the CDR3 is TGCGCCAGCAGCACCACCGGGACCCCCGAGCAGTTCTTC. The gene calls are TRBV5-1 and TRBJ2-1, with D perhaps being TRBD1 or TRBD2 (5 bases each). V was shortened by 4 bases and J by 10 bases, with 15 bases between the two germline ends. The CDR3 is 13 amino acids. Germline V gene data show CDR1 as SGHRS and CDR2 as YFSETQ.

This clone appeared a few times. The chain employs TRBV2 and TRBJ1-2; D ambiguous. This CDR3 contains 13 residues. CDR1 is SNHLY and CDR2 is FYNNEI in the germline V gene. Deletions cut 1 base from V and 5 bases from J, with 8 bases between. The CDR3 DNA reads TGTGCCAGCAGTGAAGGGGAGTTTTATGGCTACACCTTC. Protein: CASSEGEFYGYTF.

The V call is TRBV7-8, the J call TRBJ2-5, with D hard to call. This CDR3 has 12 residues. CDR1 SGHVS and CDR2 FQNEAQ come from the germline V gene. The V end was cut by 3 bases, the J end by 5 bases, with 7 bases between. CDR3 amino acids: CASSLPMETQYF. The CDR3 bases are TGTGCCAGCAGCTTGCCTATGGAGACCCAGTACTTC.

This clone was picked up a small number of times. The chain recombines TRBV11-2 with TRBJ2-7; D is unclear. Germline CDR1 and CDR2: SGHAT and FQNNGV. Trimming removed 3 bases at V and 7 bases at J, with 10 bases between. The CDR3 consists of 12 residues. The DNA of the CDR3 is TGTGCCAGCAGCTTTTCGAAGGAGGAGCAGTACTTC. Translation gives CASSFSKEEQYF.

The gene calls are TRBV7-6 and TRBJ1-5, with a weak D call TRBD1 (6 bases). The CDR3 has 15 residues. CDR1 and CDR2 from the germline V gene are SGHVS and FNYEAQ. Trimming took 5 bases from V and 3 from J, leaving 14 bases between them. The CDR3 DNA reads as TGTGCCAGCAGCGTAAGCGACAGGTACAATCAGCCCCAGCATTTT. Its translation is CASSVSDRYNQPQHF.

This chain joins TRBV18 and TRBJ2-3, with D perhaps matching TRBD1 or TRBD2 (5 bases each). V gave up 3 bases and J gave up 3 bases, with 13 bases separating them. Germline V gives CDR1 KGHSH, CDR2 LQKENI. The CDR3 has 15 amino acids. DNA of the CDR3: TGTGCCAGCTCACCCAGAGGGGCGAGAACAGATACGCAGTATTTT. Translated, it gives CASSPRGARTDTQYF. Full variable domain (outside the CDR3, taken from reference TRBV18 and TRBJ2-3): NAGVMQNPRHLVRRRGQEARLRCSPMKGHSHVYWYRQLPEEGLKFMVYLQKENIIDESGMPKERFSAEFPKEGPSILRIQQVVRGDSAAYFCASSPRGARTDTQYFGPGTRLTVL.

This chain connects TRBV7-2 to TRBJ1-1; D remains ambiguous. The CDR3 sequence is 13 residues long. Germline lookup yields CDR1 SGHTA and CDR2 FQGNSA. V lost 5 bases, J lost 0 bases, and 7 bases lay in between. CDR3 in DNA: TGTGCCAGCAGCCCCAACCTGAACACTGAAGCTTTCTTT. This sequence encodes CASSPNLNTEAFF.

This sequence joins TRBV5-1 and TRBJ2-3; TRBD2 agrees at 7 bases. This CDR3 contains 14 residues. The germline gives CDR1 SGHRS, CDR2 YFSETQ. After removal of 5 bases from V and 4 bases from J, the junction contained 7 bases not matched to a gene. This CDR3 reads CASRREFGSDTQYF. In nucleotides, the CDR3 is TGCGCCAGCAGGCGGGAGTTCGGATCAGATACGCAGTATTTT.

The chain combines TRBV7-9 with TRBJ2-3, with D possibly being TRBD2 (7 bases). V dropped 1 base and J dropped 0 bases, with 11 bases sitting between them. The CDR3 has 16 amino acids. Looked up from germline, CDR1 is SEHNR and CDR2 is FQNEAQ (reference sequence). This CDR3 reads CASSLGGGGSTDTQYF. The CDR3, as DNA: TGTGCCAGCAGCTTAGGCGGGGGCGGCAGCACAGATACGCAGTATTTT. The full variable domain, with the rest looked up from reference TRBV7-9 and TRBJ2-3, is DTGVSQNPRHKITKRGQNVTFRCDPISEHNRLYWYRQTLGQGPEFLTYFQNEAQLEKSRLLSDRFSAERPKGSFSTLEIQRTEQGDSAMYLCASSLGGGGSTDTQYFGPGTRLTVL.

The chain has TRBV5-6 and TRBJ2-5, with 7 positions matching TRBD1. The CDR3 length is 16 residues. V dropped 1 base and J dropped 5; count of bases not matched to a gene: 11. CDR1 is SGHDT, CDR2 YYEEEE, per germline. The CDR3 DNA is TGTGCCAGCAGCTTGTTCGGGACAGCCCAAGGGGAGACCCAGTACTTC. It encodes CASSLFGTAQGETQYF.

Note on this clone: Other DNA sequences in the sample encode the same CDR3. The V call is TRBV7-2, the J call TRBJ2-5; D is unresolved. The germline V gene has CDR1 SGHTA and CDR2 FQGNSA. The V gene lost 5 bases and the J gene lost 5 bases, with 6 bases spanning the gap. This CDR3 has 11 amino acids. The CDR3 reads CASSPRETQYF. CDR3 bases: TGTGCCAGCAGCCCACGGGAGACCCAGTACTTC.

In this sample, this clone turned up once. The rearrangement joins TRBV18 to TRBJ2-5, with unresolved D. This CDR3 has 14 amino acids. Trimming stripped 1 base from V and 1 base from J, with 7 bases between. Germline V lookup: CDR1 KGHSH, CDR2 LQKENI. CDR3: CASSPRSTQETQYF. CDR3 DNA sequence: TGTGCCAGCTCACCACGGAGCACCCAAGAGACCCAGTACTTC.

This chain joins TRBV15 and TRBJ2-5; D is unresolved. CDR1 is LNHNV, CDR2 YYDKDF, per germline (reference sequence). The CDR3 runs 14 residues. The V end lost 1 base, the J end lost 5 bases, and 11 bases lay between the germline ends. The CDR3 region is CATSRVGGWETQYF. CDR3 bases: TGTGCCACCAGCAGAGTGGGCGGCTGGGAGACCCAGTACTTC. Drawing the rest from reference TRBV15 and TRBJ2-5, the complete variable domain is DAMVIQNPRYQVTQFGKPVTLSCSQTLNHNVMYWYQQKSSQAPKLLFHYYDKDFNNEADTPDNFQSRRPNTSFCFLDIRSPGLGDTAMYLCATSRVGGWETQYFGPGTRLLVL.

This clone was observed a handful of times. The chain uses TRBV4-2 and TRBJ2-5; 10 bases agree with TRBD2. The CDR3 sequence is 18 residues long. Germline V gene data show CDR1 as LGHNA and CDR2 as YNFKEQ. The junction had 13 bases not matched to a gene; V was cut back by 1 base and J by 5 bases. CDR3 residues: CASSQVPHFGLAEETQYF. In DNA, the CDR3 is TGTGCCAGCAGCCAAGTCCCACACTTTGGACTAGCGGAGGAGACCCAGTACTTC.

This clone was counted only a few times. The chain carries TRBV7-2 and TRBJ2-7; 10 positions agree with TRBD2. With V trimmed by 2 bases and J by 3 bases, 4 bases remained unmatched. The CDR3 consists of 15 residues. Per germline, CDR1 SGHTA and CDR2 FQGNSA. DNA of the CDR3: TGTGCCAGCAGCTTATATACTAGCGGGATCTACGAGCAGTACTTC. Its translation: CASSLYTSGIYEQYF.

This clone was observed a handful of times. The chain combines TRBV6-6 with TRBJ1-1; unclear D gene. This CDR3 region has 14 residues. Per the germline V gene, CDR1 is MNHNY and CDR2 is SVGAGI (reference sequence). Trimming took off 5 bases at V and 0 bases at J, with 10 bases between the two ends. This chain's CDR3 is CASSIATMNTEAFF. CDR3 coding DNA: TGTGCCAGCAGTATCGCCACAATGAACACTGAAGCTTTCTTT.

For the CDR3, the DNA is TGTGCCAGCAGCTTAGGGGTTCTTACGGCAGAGACCCAGTACTTC. Translation gives CASSLGVLTAETQYF. This chain uses TRBV13 with TRBJ2-5, with no clear D. Germline V gives CDR1 PRHDT, CDR2 FYEKMQ (reference sequence). The CDR3 length is 15 residues. Between the trimmed V and J ends, which lost 0 bases and 4 bases, there was a span of 12 bases.

This chain joins TRBV11-2 and TRBJ2-3; D may be TRBD1 or TRBD2 (5 bases each). Germline V gene data show CDR1 as SGHAT and CDR2 as FQNNGV. The germline V and J ends were trimmed by 5 bases and 2 bases, with 11 bases remaining between them. CDR3 length: 14 amino acids. CDR3 sequence reads: CASSRTGTTDTQYF. The CDR3 DNA reads as TGTGCCAGCAGCCGGACTGGGACCACAGATACGCAGTATTTT. The whole variable domain, remainder taken from reference TRBV11-2 and TRBJ2-3, is EAGVAQSPRYKIIEKRQSVAFWCNPISGHATLYWYQQILGQGPKLLIQFQNNGVVDDSQLPKDRFSAERLKGVDSTLKIQPAKLEDSAVYLCASSRTGTTDTQYFGPGTRLTVL.

The table lists this clone with a few counts. The chain uses TRBV27 and TRBJ2-7, with TRBD1 identical over 7 bases. In germline, CDR1 is MNHEY, CDR2 SMNVEV (reference sequence). V was clipped by 5 bases and J by 2 bases; unmatched bases: 3. This CDR3 contains 13 residues. The CDR3 sequence is CASSRQGPYEQYF. The CDR3 bases are TGTGCCAGCAGTAGACAGGGACCCTACGAGCAGTACTTC.

The CDR3 bases are TGTGCCAGCAGCCCATCTGCTGGGGGCGGGAGGACGGATACGCAGTATTTT. Protein sequence: CASSPSAGGGRTDTQYF. The chain uses TRBV9 and TRBJ2-3; 8 bases agree with TRBD2. The CDR3 length is 17 residues. J was trimmed by 6 bases and V by 4 bases; bases with no gene match: 16. CDR1 is SGDLS and CDR2 is YYNGEE in the germline V gene.

This clone was found a few times. The CDR3 spells CASSAPGTKGAEQFF. CDR3 DNA: TGTGCCAGCAGTGCGCCCGGGACTAAAGGAGCTGAGCAGTTCTTC. The chain links TRBV6-5 to TRBJ2-1; 7 bases map to TRBD2. Looked up from germline, CDR1 is MNHEY and CDR2 is SVGAGI. The V segment lost 5 bases and the J segment 9 bases; nucleotides outside the gene matches: 13. The CDR3 contains 15 residues.

This clone was picked up a small number of times. This rearrangement joins TRBV7-2 to TRBJ2-1, with no clear D. Germline CDR1 reads SGHTA; CDR2 reads FQGNSA. V was clipped by 4 bases and J by 4 bases, with 17 bases between them. The CDR3 totals 16 residues. The CDR3 bases are TGTGCCAGCAGCTCTTCAGTGGGAAGGGTATACAATGAGCAGTTCTTC. This translates into CASSSSVGRVYNEQFF.

This rearrangement joins TRBV15 to TRBJ2-5; 9 bases align to TRBD1. V lost 1 base, J lost 5 bases, and 5 bases stayed unmatched. CDR1 is LNHNV and CDR2 is YYDKDF in the germline V gene (reference sequence). CDR3 length: 15 residues. In DNA form, the CDR3 reads TGTGCCACCAGCAGAGTGGGGACAGGGCTTGAGACCCAGTACTTC. Translated, it gives CATSRVGTGLETQYF.